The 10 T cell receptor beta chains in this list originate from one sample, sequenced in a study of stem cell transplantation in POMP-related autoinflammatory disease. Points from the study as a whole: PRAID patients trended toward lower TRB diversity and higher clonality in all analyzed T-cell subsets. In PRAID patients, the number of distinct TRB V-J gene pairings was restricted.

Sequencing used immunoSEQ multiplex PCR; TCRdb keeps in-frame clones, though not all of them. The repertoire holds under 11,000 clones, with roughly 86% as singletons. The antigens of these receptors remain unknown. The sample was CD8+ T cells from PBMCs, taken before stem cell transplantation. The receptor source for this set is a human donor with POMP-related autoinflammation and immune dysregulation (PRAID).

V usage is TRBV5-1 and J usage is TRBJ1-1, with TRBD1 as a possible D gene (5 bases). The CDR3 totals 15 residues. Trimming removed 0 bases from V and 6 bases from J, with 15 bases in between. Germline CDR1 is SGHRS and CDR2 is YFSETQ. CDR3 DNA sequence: TGCGCCAGCAGCTTGGAGGTCGGTGGGACCCCTGAAGCTTTCTTT. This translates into CASSLEVGGTPEAFF. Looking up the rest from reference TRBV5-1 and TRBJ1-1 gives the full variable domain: KAGVTQTPRYLIKTRGQQVTLSCSPISGHRSVSWYQQTPGQGLQFLFEYFSETQRNKGNFPGRFSGRQFSNSRSEMNVSTLELGDSALYLCASSLEVGGTPEAFFGQGTRLTVV.

CDR3 coding DNA: TGTGCCAGCAGGGACGGAGCTAACTATGGCTACACCTTC. Translated, it gives CASRDGANYGYTF. This chain uses TRBV7-7 with TRBJ1-2; no firm D call. Trimming took 6 bases from V and 0 from J, leaving 8 bases between them. This CDR3 region has 13 residues. CDR1 SSHAT and CDR2 FNYEAQ come from the germline V gene (reference sequence).

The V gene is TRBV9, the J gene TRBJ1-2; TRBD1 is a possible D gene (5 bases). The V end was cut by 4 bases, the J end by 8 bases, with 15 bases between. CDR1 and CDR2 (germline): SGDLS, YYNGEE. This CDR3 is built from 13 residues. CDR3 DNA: TGTGCCAGCAGCCCAAATCAGGGATACGGCTACACCTTC. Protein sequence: CASSPNQGYGYTF.

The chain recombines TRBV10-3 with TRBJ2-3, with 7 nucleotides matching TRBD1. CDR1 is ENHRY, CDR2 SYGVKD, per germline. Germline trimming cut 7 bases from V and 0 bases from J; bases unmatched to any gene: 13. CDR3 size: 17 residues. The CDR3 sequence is CAITPGQVARSTDTQYF. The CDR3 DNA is TGTGCCATCACTCCCGGACAGGTTGCTCGGAGCACAGATACGCAGTATTTT.

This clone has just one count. CDR3 sequence reads: CASSSREGPNEQYF. The CDR3 DNA follows: TGTGCCAGCAGCTCGCGGGAGGGCCCAAACGAGCAGTACTTC. This chain links TRBV7-9 with TRBJ2-7; 9 nucleotides line up with TRBD2. Trimming at V came to 4 bases and at J to 5 bases, leaving 6 bases not matched to a gene. The germline V gene encodes CDR1 SEHNR and CDR2 FQNEAQ (reference sequence). There are 14 residues in the CDR3.

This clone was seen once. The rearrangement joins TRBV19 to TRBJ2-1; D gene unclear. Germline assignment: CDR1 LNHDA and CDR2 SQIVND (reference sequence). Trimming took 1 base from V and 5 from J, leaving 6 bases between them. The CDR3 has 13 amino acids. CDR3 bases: TGTGCCAGTAGTATAGGCCCGGACAATGAGCAGTTCTTC. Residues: CASSIGPDNEQFF.

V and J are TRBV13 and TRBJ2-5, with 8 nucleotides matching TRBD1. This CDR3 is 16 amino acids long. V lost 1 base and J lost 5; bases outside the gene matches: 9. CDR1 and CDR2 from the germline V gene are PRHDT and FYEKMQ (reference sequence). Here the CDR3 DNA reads TGTGCCAGCAGCTTAGCCGGACAGGGTTGGGAGGAGACCCAGTACTTC. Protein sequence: CASSLAGQGWEETQYF.

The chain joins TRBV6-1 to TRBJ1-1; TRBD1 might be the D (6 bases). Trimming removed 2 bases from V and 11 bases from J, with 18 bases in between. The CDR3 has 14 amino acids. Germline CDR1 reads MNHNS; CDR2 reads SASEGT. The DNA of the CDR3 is TGTGCCAGCAGTGAATCTCGGGCAGGGGTGTTGGCTTTCTTT. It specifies CASSESRAGVLAFF.

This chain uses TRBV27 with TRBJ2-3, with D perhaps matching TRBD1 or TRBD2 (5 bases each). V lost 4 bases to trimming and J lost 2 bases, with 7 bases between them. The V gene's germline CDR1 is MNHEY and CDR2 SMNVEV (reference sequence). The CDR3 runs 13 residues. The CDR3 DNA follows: TGTGCCAGCAGTTCGGGGCTCACAGATACGCAGTATTTT. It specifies CASSSGLTDTQYF.

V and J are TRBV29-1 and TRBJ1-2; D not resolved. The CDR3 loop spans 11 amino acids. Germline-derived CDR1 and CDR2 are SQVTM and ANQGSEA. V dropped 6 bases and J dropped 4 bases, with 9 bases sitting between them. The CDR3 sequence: CSVGGLYGYTF. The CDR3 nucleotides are TGCAGCGTAGGAGGGCTCTATGGCTACACCTTC.